This TCR beta chain was captured in a study of blood T cell repertoires in COVID-19. About the research overall: Collection of acute and convalescent COVID-19 samples took place in the United States, Italy and Spain. Sample material is recorded as cDNA or gDNA derived from T cells, B-cell-depleted T cells, or PBMCs.

In the original workflow: Estimation of nucleated cell counts was performed using reference gene primer amplification. The table came from immunoSEQ multiplex PCR; TCRdb's copy has only in-frame clones and leaves some out. V, J and clone size are those of that table, while D and trimming were read from the DNA. This table holds some 81,000 clones, about 90% found once. This clone has a handful of counts. V lost 3 bases, J lost 5 bases, and 16 bases stayed unmatched. Germline loops: CDR1 SGHRS, CDR2 YFSETQ. This CDR3 comprises 17 residues. The TCR comes from a woman aged 45-60 years in a cohort sampled during active COVID-19. The rearrangement links TRBV5-1 to TRBJ2-7; 8 bases agree with TRBD2. Input material: peripheral blood. The CDR3 coding sequence is TGCGCCAGCAGCTCCGGTGGGAGGATAGCGGGGATTCACGAGCAGTACTTC. Its translation: CASSSGGRIAGIHEQYF.